Shown below are 2 T cell receptor beta chains from a single sample sequenced in a study of cytomegalovirus exposure and HLA in healthy donors. Vbeta (60) and Jbeta (13) primers were used in the PCR. Produced via immunoSEQ multiplex PCR; TCRdb's table is partial and in-frame only. The table includes 75,000 to 100,000 clones, roughly 74% detected once. Sequencing was performed on PBMCs. The origin of the receptors is a woman in her 70s in good health and CMV-seropositive.

The chain carries TRBV5-1 and TRBJ2-7; perhaps TRBD2 as D (5 bases). The CDR3 consists of 19 residues. V was shortened by 1 base and J by 0 bases, with 23 bases between the two germline ends. Germline CDR1 reads SGHRS; CDR2 reads YFSETQ. For the CDR3, the DNA is TGCGCCAGCAGCTTGTGGGGATTCGACTACACAAAGACCTCCTACGAGCAGTACTTC. It specifies CASSLWGFDYTKTSYEQYF.

The V call is TRBV28, the J call TRBJ1-1, with D maybe TRBD1 (5 bases). With 6 bases removed from V and 2 bases from J, the gap between germline ends came to 16 bases. This CDR3 region has 15 residues. Germline lookup yields CDR1 MDHEN and CDR2 SYDVKM. CDR3 loop: CASRVGGVGNTEAFF. CDR3 DNA: TGTGCCAGCAGAGTCGGGGGGGTTGGAAACACTGAAGCTTTCTTT.